What follows are 28 T cell receptor beta chains derived from one specimen sequenced in a study of blood T cell repertoires in COVID-19. The assay was immunoSEQ multiplex PCR, and TCRdb's table has in-frame clones only and misses some. The sample lists about 230,000 clones; about 85% were seen once. Sample: peripheral blood. These TCRs come from a man aged 35 to 55 with acute or convalescent COVID-19.

The rearrangement uses TRBV6-6 and TRBJ2-2; 9 bases agree with TRBD1. This CDR3 is built from 16 residues. V was pared by 0 bases and J by 3 bases, with 2 bases of the junction left unmatched. The germline V gene encodes CDR1 MNHNY and CDR2 SVGAGI (reference sequence). The CDR3 protein is CASSYSGQGDTGELFF. Written as DNA, the CDR3 is TGTGCCAGCAGTTACTCGGGACAGGGCGACACCGGGGAGCTGTTTTTT.

V and J are TRBV5-1 and TRBJ1-3; the match to TRBD1 covers 7 bases. Per the germline V gene, CDR1 is SGHRS and CDR2 is YFSETQ. V dropped 4 bases and J dropped 2; count of bases not matched to a gene: 3. The CDR3 has 14 amino acids. CDR3 DNA: TGCGCCAGCAGCCCGGGACAGCCTGGAAACACCATATATTTT. Amino acids: CASSPGQPGNTIYF.

The chain uses TRBV11-2 and TRBJ1-5; D is uncertain. V lost 1 base and J 10 bases, leaving 17 bases between the germline ends. The CDR3 sequence is 15 residues long. Germline CDR1 SGHAT, CDR2 FQNNGV. The CDR3 bases are TGTGCCAGCAGCTTAGTGAGGCTCGATAATAGTCCCCAGCATTTT. It specifies CASSLVRLDNSPQHF.

The chain has TRBV10-3 and TRBJ1-2; 7 positions match TRBD1. J was trimmed by 4 bases and V by 10 bases; bases with no gene match: 9. Germline V CDR1 and CDR2: ENHRY, SYGVKD. This CDR3 has 13 residues. The CDR3: CATRGGLFYGYTF. CDR3 in DNA: TGTGCCACCAGGGGGGGGCTCTTCTATGGCTACACCTTC.

The genes are TRBV3-1 (or the pseudogene TRBV3-2) and TRBJ1-3; TRBD1 matches 7 bases. Per the germline V gene, CDR1 is LGHDT and CDR2 is YNNKEL (reference sequence). The J segment lost 4 bases and the V segment lost 6 bases, leaving 6 bases of the junction unmatched. The CDR3 extends over 14 amino acids. This CDR3 is CASRPRGQGNTIYF. Written as DNA, the CDR3 is TGTGCCAGCAGGCCTAGGGGGCAGGGAAACACCATATATTTT.

This chain joins TRBV19 and TRBJ1-1, with D unresolved. CDR3 length: 15 amino acids. Trimming took 5 bases from V and 1 from J, leaving 14 bases between them. In germline, CDR1 is LNHDA, CDR2 SQIVND (reference sequence). CDR3 sequence reads: CASSLSSRGNTEAFF. CDR3 nucleotide sequence: TGTGCCAGTAGTCTCTCCTCCCGAGGGAACACTGAAGCTTTCTTT.

The chain has TRBV21-1 and TRBJ1-5. TRBV21-1 constitutes a pseudogene. The CDR3 consists of 16 residues. DNA for the CDR3: TGTGCCAGCAGCAAAGTGGCCGGGGGGGGCAATCAGCCCCAGCATTTT. As protein: CASSKVAGGGNQPQHF.

The chain recombines TRBV19 with TRBJ1-4; 7 positions match TRBD1. CDR1 LNHDA and CDR2 SQIVND come from the germline V gene (reference sequence). The CDR3 is 16 residues long. V lost 2 bases and J lost 5; bases outside the gene matches: 8. The CDR3 sequence: CASSIRGGGENEKLFF. As DNA, the CDR3 is TGTGCCAGTAGTATAAGAGGGGGCGGTGAGAATGAAAAACTGTTTTTT. Looking up the rest from reference TRBV19 and TRBJ1-4 gives the full variable domain: DGGITQSPKYLFRKEGQNVTLSCEQNLNHDAMYWYRQDPGQGLRLIYYSQIVNDFQKGDIAEGYSVSREKKESFPLTVTSAQKNPTAFYLCASSIRGGGENEKLFFGSGTQLSVL.

J is TRBJ2-7 and V is TRBV6-5; D unclear. Germline-derived CDR1 and CDR2 are MNHEY and SVGAGI. V lost 5 bases, J lost 1 base, and 12 bases lay in between. The CDR3 totals 14 residues. Written as DNA, the CDR3 is TGTGCCAGCAGTCCCCGACTCGAGTCCTACGAGCAGTACTTC. This sequence encodes CASSPRLESYEQYF.

The V call is TRBV18, the J call TRBJ2-1; possible D gene TRBD2, 5 bases. The germline gives CDR1 KGHSH, CDR2 LQKENI. This CDR3 is 14 amino acids long. V lost 8 bases and J 4 bases, leaving 15 bases between the germline ends. The CDR3 nucleotides read TGTGCCAGCCTCGACCGGACGGGGTACAATGAGCAGTTCTTC. It specifies CASLDRTGYNEQFF.

The J gene is TRBJ2-2, the V gene TRBV23-1; possible D gene TRBD2, 6 bases. TRBV23-1 is designated an ORF whose function remains uncertain. Trimming cost V 4 bases and J 0 bases, with 12 bases left between them. The CDR3 spans 16 residues. Here the CDR3 reads CASSLVSGANTGELFF. The CDR3, as DNA: TGCGCCAGCAGTCTAGTTTCGGGGGCGAACACCGGGGAGCTGTTTTTT.

This clone has a single count. V gene TRBV5-1 combines with J gene TRBJ1-3; D is undetermined. Between the trimmed V and J ends, which lost 4 bases and 0 bases, there was a span of 8 bases. Germline values: CDR1 SGHRS, CDR2 YFSETQ. This CDR3 contains 14 residues. The CDR3 region is CASSPGNSGNTIYF. In DNA form, the CDR3 reads TGCGCCAGCAGCCCGGGGAACTCTGGAAACACCATATATTTT. Filled out from reference TRBV5-1 and TRBJ1-3, the complete variable domain reads KAGVTQTPRYLIKTRGQQVTLSCSPISGHRSVSWYQQTPGQGLQFLFEYFSETQRNKGNFPGRFSGRQFSNSRSEMNVSTLELGDSALYLCASSPGNSGNTIYFGEGSWLTVV.

V and J are TRBV7-9 and TRBJ2-1; TRBD2 is a possible D gene (5 bases). This CDR3 contains 14 residues. The germline V and J ends were trimmed by 5 bases and 4 bases, with 12 bases remaining between them. Looked up from germline, CDR1 is SEHNR and CDR2 is FQNEAQ (reference sequence). CDR3 loop: CASSITQRYNEQFF. CDR3 DNA: TGTGCCAGCAGCATAACTCAGCGGTACAATGAGCAGTTCTTC.

This clone was picked up a small number of times. This chain links TRBV29-1 with TRBJ1-1; D is unclear. Germline V CDR1 and CDR2: SQVTM, ANQGSEA. The CDR3 contains 13 residues. V was cut by 8 bases and J by 2 bases, with 15 bases left in between. The CDR3 loop is CSTGRQLNTEAFF. DNA for the CDR3: TGCAGCACCGGGAGGCAGCTTAACACTGAAGCTTTCTTT. Drawing the rest from reference TRBV29-1 and TRBJ1-1, the complete variable domain is SAVISQKPSRDICQRGTSLTIQCQVDSQVTMMFWYRQQPGQSLTLIATANQGSEATYESGFVIDKFPISRPNLTFSTLTVSNMSPEDSSIYLCSTGRQLNTEAFFGQGTRLTVV.

The chain joins TRBV19 to TRBJ1-2; tentatively, D is TRBD1 (6 bases). Looked up from germline, CDR1 is LNHDA and CDR2 is SQIVND (reference sequence). V was pared by 5 bases and J by 4 bases, with 8 bases between. The CDR3 spans 12 residues. As DNA, the CDR3 is TGTGCCAGTAGTTCGACAGGCTATGGCTACACCTTC. Protein product: CASSSTGYGYTF.

This chain connects TRBV19 to TRBJ2-3; the match to TRBD2 covers 8 bases. The CDR3 runs to 15 residues. V trimming: 7 bases; J trimming: 6 bases; junction bases outside the gene matches: 12. Germline CDR1 is LNHDA and CDR2 is SQIVND (reference sequence). The CDR3 loop is CASIPRDGGADTQYF. CDR3 nucleotide sequence: TGTGCCAGTATCCCGAGAGACGGGGGGGCTGATACGCAGTATTTT.

The chain links TRBV9 to TRBJ2-6, with D possibly TRBD1 on 6 matching bases. Looked up from germline, CDR1 is SGDLS and CDR2 is YYNGEE. V lost 3 bases and J lost 0, with 13 bases in between. CDR3 length: 17 residues. The CDR3 region is CASSASGTSSGANVLTF. The CDR3 nucleotides read TGTGCCAGCAGCGCATCCGGGACAAGCTCTGGGGCCAACGTCCTGACTTTC.

The CDR3 sequence is CASSPTGGRVSYEQYF. The CDR3 nucleotides read TGTGCCAGCAGTCCCACAGGGGGCCGTGTCTCCTACGAGCAGTACTTC. The J gene is TRBJ2-7, the V gene TRBV28; 9 positions agree with TRBD1. This CDR3 is 16 amino acids long. Germline V gene sequence: CDR1 MDHEN, CDR2 SYDVKM. V was pared by 5 bases and J by 0 bases, with 8 bases of the junction left unmatched.

The chain links TRBV4-2 to TRBJ1-2, with D possibly matching TRBD1 (5 bases). V dropped 0 bases and J dropped 3 bases, with 11 bases sitting between them. The CDR3 runs 15 residues. The germline gives CDR1 LGHNA, CDR2 YNFKEQ. CDR3: CASSQDQTAHYGYTF. CDR3 coding DNA: TGTGCCAGCAGCCAAGATCAGACAGCCCACTATGGCTACACCTTC.

The chain carries TRBV2 and TRBJ1-1; TRBD1 matches at 7 bases. This CDR3 is built from 12 residues. The V gene's germline CDR1 is SNHLY and CDR2 FYNNEI. J was trimmed by 7 bases and V by 8 bases; bases with no gene match: 7. CDR3 region: CASQGDDIEAFF. The CDR3 nucleotides are TGTGCCAGCCAGGGGGACGACATTGAAGCTTTCTTT. The whole variable domain, remainder taken from reference TRBV2 and TRBJ1-1, is EPEVTQTPSHQVTQMGQEVILRCVPISNHLYFYWYRQILGQKVEFLVSFYNNEISEKSEIFDDQFSVERPDGSNFTLKIRSTKLEDSAMYFCASQGDDIEAFFGQGTRLTVV.

The chain recombines TRBV27 with TRBJ1-4, with D possibly TRBD1 on 6 matching bases. The CDR3 extends over 14 amino acids. The V end lost 5 bases, the J end lost 9 bases, and 16 bases lay between the germline ends. The germline gives CDR1 MNHEY, CDR2 SMNVEV (reference sequence). CDR3 residues: CASSPTRGRQKLFF. The CDR3, as DNA: TGTGCCAGCAGTCCTACCAGGGGAAGGCAAAAACTGTTTTTT.

The V and J genes are TRBV21-1 and TRBJ1-6; the DNA was not compared with TRBD1, the D call given in the table. TRBV21-1 is designated a pseudogene. The CDR3 runs to 16 residues. CDR3 sequence: CASSPQDRLFNSPLHF. The CDR3 DNA sequence: TGTGCCAGCAGCCCCCAGGACAGGTTATTCAATTCACCCCTCCACTTT.

The chain joins TRBV3-1 (or the pseudogene TRBV3-2) to TRBJ1-1; D possibly corresponds to TRBD1 (6 bases). The CDR3 sequence is 13 residues long. The germline gives CDR1 LGHDT, CDR2 YNNKEL (reference sequence). V shed 7 bases and J shed 1 base, with 10 bases lying between them. CDR3 coding DNA: TGTGCCAGCACAACACAGGGGAACACTGAAGCTTTCTTT. Translation: CASTTQGNTEAFF.

This chain connects TRBV7-2 to TRBJ1-2; 8 nucleotides agree with TRBD1. The junction had 12 bases not matched to a gene; V was cut back by 5 bases and J by 1 base. The CDR3 is made up of 17 amino acids. The germline V gene has CDR1 SGHTA and CDR2 FQGNSA. The CDR3 bases are TGTGCCAGCAGCCCCGTTGCTTCAGGGGGCCTTAACTATGGCTACACCTTC. It yields the protein CASSPVASGGLNYGYTF.

The chain employs TRBV7-2 and TRBJ1-1, with D possibly being TRBD1 (6 bases). CDR3 length: 15 residues. V was clipped by 4 bases and J by 4 bases, with 16 bases between them. CDR1 is SGHTA, CDR2 FQGNSA, per germline. CDR3 protein: CASSSAVDRITEAFF. CDR3 bases: TGTGCCAGCAGCTCGGCGGTGGACAGAATCACTGAAGCTTTCTTT.

This clone was counted a single time. The chain recombines TRBV19 with TRBJ2-7; 7 bases align to TRBD2. Germline CDR1 LNHDA, CDR2 SQIVND (reference sequence). J was trimmed by 3 bases and V by 3 bases; bases with no gene match: 8. The CDR3 sequence is 15 residues long. In DNA, the CDR3 is TGTGCCAGTAGTATTGGCAGCGGGGCTGACTACGAGCAGTACTTC. Protein sequence: CASSIGSGADYEQYF.

The chain combines TRBV25-1 with TRBJ2-2; D gene ambiguous. Trimming took off 6 bases at V and 3 bases at J, with 8 bases between the two ends. This CDR3 is built from 13 residues. Germline-derived CDR1 and CDR2 are MGHDK and SYGVNS. The CDR3 loop is CASRPRDTGELFF. The CDR3 DNA reads TGTGCCAGCAGGCCGCGAGACACCGGGGAGCTGTTTTTT. The full variable domain, rest sourced from reference TRBV25-1 and TRBJ2-2, is EADIYQTPRYLVIGTGKKITLECSQTMGHDKMYWYQQDPGMELHLIHYSYGVNSTEKGDLSSESTVSRIRTEHFPLTLESARPSHTSQYLCASRPRDTGELFFGEGSRLTVL.

This chain uses TRBV12-3 or TRBV12-4 with TRBJ1-2; no clear D gene. Trimming pared 5 bases from V and 4 bases from J, leaving 8 bases between. This CDR3 spans 12 amino acids. CDR3 residues: CASSTQAYGYTF. CDR3 sequence (DNA): TGTGCCAGCAGTACTCAGGCCTATGGCTACACCTTC.